Following are 2 T cell receptor beta chains from one sample sequenced in a study of control samples from healthy donors and cancer patients. Only in-frame clones appear in the TCRdb table, and some are missing; sequencing was by immunoSEQ multiplex PCR. This table holds about 120,000 clones, around 88% found once. Sequenced sample: blood. The receptors derive from a man between 40 and 49 years old in good health.

This clone is a singleton in its sample. CDR3: CASSPKGLNYGYTF. The CDR3 region has the DNA TGTGCCAGTAGTCCCAAGGGCCTAAACTATGGCTACACCTTC. The rearrangement links TRBV19 to TRBJ1-2, with no clear D. V gave up 5 bases and J gave up 2 bases, with 12 bases separating them. Germline values: CDR1 LNHDA, CDR2 SQIVND (reference sequence). The CDR3 spans 14 residues.

V and J are TRBV27 and TRBJ2-2; D assignment may be TRBD1 or TRBD2 (5 bases each). Germline V gene data show CDR1 as MNHEY and CDR2 as SMNVEV (reference sequence). The CDR3 has 16 residues. V lost 3 bases, J lost 0 bases, and 11 bases lay in between. In nucleotides, the CDR3 is TGTGCCAGCAGTTTGGCCGGGACCGCGAACACCGGGGAGCTGTTTTTT. It is translated as CASSLAGTANTGELFF.